Shown below are 12 T cell receptor beta chains from a single sample sequenced in a study of long-term antiretroviral therapy in people with HIV. Version v3.0 of the immunoSEQ assay was performed at survey level. Some clones are missing from TCRdb's copy, which holds only in-frame ones; the method was immunoSEQ multiplex PCR. In the table there are about 19,000 clones, 84% of which are singletons. This material consisted of unsorted PBMCs, taken 0.9 years after starting antiretroviral therapy. The receptors were sampled from a man between 18 and 29 years old with HIV.

The chain employs TRBV30 and TRBJ1-2; D unclear. The CDR3 spans 14 residues. The germline V and J ends were trimmed by 0 bases and 0 bases, with 8 bases remaining between them. CDR1 and CDR2 (germline): GTSNPN, SVGIG (reference sequence). CDR3 DNA sequence: TGTGCCTGGAGTGTACCCGGATCTAACTATGGCTACACCTTC. This sequence encodes CAWSVPGSNYGYTF.

The DNA for the CDR3 is TGTGCCAGCAGCGTAGTACAGCTGTACGAGCAGTACGTC. This gives the protein CASSVVQLYEQYV. The rearrangement links TRBV9 to TRBJ2-7; D uncertain. The CDR3 length is 13 residues. The V gene lost 0 bases and the J gene lost 4 bases, with 8 bases spanning the gap. Germline CDR1 reads SGDLS; CDR2 reads YYNGEE.

For the CDR3, the DNA is TGCGCCAGCAGCCAAGTTGGAGTATCTGTCCCGGGAGAAAAACTGTTTTTT. Translating it yields CASSQVGVSVPGEKLFF. The chain has TRBV4-1 and TRBJ1-4; D remains unclear. The CDR3 is 17 amino acids. The germline V and J ends were trimmed by 1 base and 8 bases, with 20 bases remaining between them. Germline CDR1 and CDR2: MGHRA and YSYEKL.

V and J are TRBV29-1 and TRBJ1-2; perhaps TRBD1 as D (5 bases). The CDR3 covers 14 residues. Trimming took 1 base from V and 6 from J, leaving 15 bases between them. CDR1 SQVTM and CDR2 ANQGSEA come from the germline V gene. The CDR3 DNA reads TGCAGCGTTGAAGGACCGAGTGCGGGGGATGGCTACACCTTC. Its protein product is CSVEGPSAGDGYTF.

This chain uses TRBV28 with TRBJ2-7, with D possibly matching TRBD2 (6 bases). Trimming cost V 5 bases and J 3 bases, with 8 bases left between them. The CDR3 is made up of 12 amino acids. The germline V gene encodes CDR1 MDHEN and CDR2 SYDVKM. The CDR3 DNA reads TGTGCCAGCAGTATGGGAGGCTACGAGCAGTACTTC. Translation gives CASSMGGYEQYF.

The J gene is TRBJ1-1, the V gene TRBV7-6, with D possibly matching TRBD1 (6 bases). The length of the CDR3 is 18 residues. The germline CDR1 and CDR2 sequences are SGHVS and FNYEAQ. Trimming took 2 bases from V and 0 from J, leaving 19 bases between them. The CDR3 here is CASSLPKGGRGVNTEAFF. The CDR3 DNA is TGTGCCAGCAGCTTACCCAAAGGGGGGCGAGGGGTGAACACTGAAGCTTTCTTT.

This chain joins TRBV9 and TRBJ2-7; 7 nucleotides align to TRBD2. Germline-derived CDR1 and CDR2 are SGDLS and YYNGEE. The CDR3 is made up of 14 amino acids. The ends lost 3 bases at V and 4 bases at J; junction bases unmatched: 7. The CDR3 DNA reads TGTGCCAGCAGCGGGGAGGATAGCGGGTACGAGCAGTACTTC. Translating gives CASSGEDSGYEQYF.

The V gene is TRBV19, the J gene TRBJ1-6; weak D call: TRBD1 (5 bases). From germline, CDR1 is LNHDA and CDR2 SQIVND (reference sequence). The CDR3 loop spans 14 amino acids. Trimming pared 2 bases from V and 8 bases from J, leaving 10 bases between. The CDR3 nucleotides read TGTGCCAGTAGTATAAAGGGGACGGATTCACCCCTCCACTTT. This translates into CASSIKGTDSPLHF.

The chain combines TRBV14 with TRBJ1-2; D uncertain. Germline V gene lookup returns CDR1 SGHDN and CDR2 FVKESK. The CDR3 runs to 13 residues. Trimming pared 7 bases from V and 1 base from J, leaving 10 bases between. This CDR3 is CASKGRNNYGYTF. The CDR3 nucleotides are TGTGCCAGCAAAGGGAGGAATAACTATGGCTACACCTTC.

This clone came up a few times. This chain uses TRBV5-1 with TRBJ2-7; perhaps D is TRBD1 or TRBD2 (5 bases each). Between the trimmed V and J ends, which lost 1 base and 6 bases, there was a span of 8 bases. The V gene's germline CDR1 is SGHRS and CDR2 YFSETQ. There are 12 residues in the CDR3. CDR3 DNA: TGCGCCAGCAGCTTGATCGGGACCGAGCAGTACTTC. Translated, it gives CASSLIGTEQYF.

The J gene is TRBJ1-1, the V gene TRBV5-1, with D possibly being TRBD1 (6 bases). CDR1 and CDR2 from the germline V gene are SGHRS and YFSETQ. Trimming pared 0 bases from V and 0 bases from J, leaving 9 bases between. The CDR3 contains 15 residues. CDR3 coding DNA: TGCGCCAGCAGCTTGGCGACAGGAGTGAACACTGAAGCTTTCTTT. As protein: CASSLATGVNTEAFF.

The gene calls are TRBV27 and TRBJ2-3; perhaps TRBD1 as D (6 bases). The CDR3 runs 15 residues. The germline V gene has CDR1 MNHEY and CDR2 SMNVEV (reference sequence). The V gene lost 2 bases and the J gene lost 2 bases, with 11 bases spanning the gap. The CDR3 DNA follows: TGTGCCAGCAGTTTAATGGACAGCATCACAGATACGCAGTATTTT. Amino acid sequence: CASSLMDSITDTQYF.